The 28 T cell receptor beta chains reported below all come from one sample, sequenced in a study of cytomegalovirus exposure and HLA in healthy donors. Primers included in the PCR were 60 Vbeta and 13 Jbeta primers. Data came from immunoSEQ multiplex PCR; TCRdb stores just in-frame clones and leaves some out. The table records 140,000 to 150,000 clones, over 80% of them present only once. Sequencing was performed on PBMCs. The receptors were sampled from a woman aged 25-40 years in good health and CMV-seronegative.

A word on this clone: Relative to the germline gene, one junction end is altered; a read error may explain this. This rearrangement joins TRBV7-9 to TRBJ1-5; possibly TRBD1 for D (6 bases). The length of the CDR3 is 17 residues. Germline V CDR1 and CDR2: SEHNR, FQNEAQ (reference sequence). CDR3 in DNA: TGTTCCAGCAGCTTAGCGCGACAGGATGGGGATAATCAGCCCCAGCATTTT. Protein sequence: CSSSLARQDGDNQPQHF.

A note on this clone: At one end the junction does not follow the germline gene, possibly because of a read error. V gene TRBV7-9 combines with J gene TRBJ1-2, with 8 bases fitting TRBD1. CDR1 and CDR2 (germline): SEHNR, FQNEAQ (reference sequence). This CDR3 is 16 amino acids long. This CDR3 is CSSSLWTGSSGYGYTF. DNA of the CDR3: TGTTCCAGCAGCTTATGGACAGGGAGCTCGGGCTATGGCTACACCTTC.

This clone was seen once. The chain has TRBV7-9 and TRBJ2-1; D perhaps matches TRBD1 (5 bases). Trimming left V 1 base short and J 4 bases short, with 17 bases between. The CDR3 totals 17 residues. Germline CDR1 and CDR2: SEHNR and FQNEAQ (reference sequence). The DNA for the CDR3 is TGTGCCAGCAGCTTAGGGGGCGGCAGGGCACTATACAATGAGCAGTTCTTC. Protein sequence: CASSLGGGRALYNEQFF.

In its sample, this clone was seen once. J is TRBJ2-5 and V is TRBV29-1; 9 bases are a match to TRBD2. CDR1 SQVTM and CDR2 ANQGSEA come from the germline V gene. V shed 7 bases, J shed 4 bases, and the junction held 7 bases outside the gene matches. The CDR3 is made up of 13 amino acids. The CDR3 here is CSAIAGVGETQYF. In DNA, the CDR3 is TGCAGCGCAATAGCGGGAGTGGGAGAGACCCAGTACTTC.

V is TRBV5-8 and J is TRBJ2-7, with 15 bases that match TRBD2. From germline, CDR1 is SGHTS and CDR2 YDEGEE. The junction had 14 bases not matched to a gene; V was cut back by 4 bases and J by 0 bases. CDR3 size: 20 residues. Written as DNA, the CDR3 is TGTGCCAGCAGCCTGGGACTAGCGGGAGGTCCCTGGGGGGGCTCCTACGAGCAGTACTTC. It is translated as CASSLGLAGGPWGGSYEQYF.

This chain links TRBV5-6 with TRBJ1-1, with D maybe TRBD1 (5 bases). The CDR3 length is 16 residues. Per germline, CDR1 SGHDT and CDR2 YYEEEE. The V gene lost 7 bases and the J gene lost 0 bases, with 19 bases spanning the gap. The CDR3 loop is CASDGGGGLVNTEAFF. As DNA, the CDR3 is TGTGCCAGCGATGGTGGGGGGGGTTTGGTGAACACTGAAGCTTTCTTT.

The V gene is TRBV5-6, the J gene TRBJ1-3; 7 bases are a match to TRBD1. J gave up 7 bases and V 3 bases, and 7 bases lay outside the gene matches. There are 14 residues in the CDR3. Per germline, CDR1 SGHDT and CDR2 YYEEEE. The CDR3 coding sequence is TGTGCCAGCAGCTCAAGGGGGCCACTCAACACCATATATTTT. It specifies CASSSRGPLNTIYF. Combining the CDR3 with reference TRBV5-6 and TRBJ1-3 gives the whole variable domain DAGVTQSPTHLIKTRGQQVTLRCSPKSGHDTVSWYQQALGQGPQFIFQYYEEEERQRGNFPDRFSGHQFPNYSSELNVNALLLGDSALYLCASSSRGPLNTIYFGEGSWLTVV.

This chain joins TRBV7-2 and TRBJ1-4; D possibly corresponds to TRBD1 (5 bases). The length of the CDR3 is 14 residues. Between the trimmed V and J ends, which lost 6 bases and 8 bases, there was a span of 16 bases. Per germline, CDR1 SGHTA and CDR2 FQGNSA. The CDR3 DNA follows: TGTGCCAGCAGAGAGCCAGGGTTTGGGGAAAAACTGTTTTTT. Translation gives CASREPGFGEKLFF.

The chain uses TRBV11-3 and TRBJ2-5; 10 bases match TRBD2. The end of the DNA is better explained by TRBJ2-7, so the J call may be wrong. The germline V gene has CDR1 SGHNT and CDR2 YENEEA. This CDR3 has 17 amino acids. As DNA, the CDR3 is TGTGCCAGCAGCTTAAAGGTACTAGCGGGGTACTCCTACGAGCAGTACTTC. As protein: CASSLKVLAGYSYEQYF.

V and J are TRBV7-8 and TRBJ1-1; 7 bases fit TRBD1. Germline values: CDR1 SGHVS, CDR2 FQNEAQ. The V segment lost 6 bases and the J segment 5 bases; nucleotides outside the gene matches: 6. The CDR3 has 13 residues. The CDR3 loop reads CASSPTGETEAFF. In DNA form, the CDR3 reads TGTGCCAGCAGTCCAACAGGGGAAACTGAAGCTTTCTTT.

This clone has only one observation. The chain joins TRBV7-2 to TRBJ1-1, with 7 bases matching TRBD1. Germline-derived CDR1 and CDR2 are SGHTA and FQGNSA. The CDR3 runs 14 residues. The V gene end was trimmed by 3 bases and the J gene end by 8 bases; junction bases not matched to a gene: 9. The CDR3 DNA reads TGTGCCAGCAGCTTGCCGACAGGGTTGTGCGAAGCTTTCTTT. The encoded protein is CASSLPTGLCEAFF. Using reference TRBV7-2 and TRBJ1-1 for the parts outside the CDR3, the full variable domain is GAGVSQSPSNKVTEKGKDVELRCDPISGHTALYWYRQSLGQGLEFLIYFQGNSAPDKSGLPSDRFSAERTGGSVSTLTIQRTQQEDSAVYLCASSLPTGLCEAFFGQGTRLTVV.

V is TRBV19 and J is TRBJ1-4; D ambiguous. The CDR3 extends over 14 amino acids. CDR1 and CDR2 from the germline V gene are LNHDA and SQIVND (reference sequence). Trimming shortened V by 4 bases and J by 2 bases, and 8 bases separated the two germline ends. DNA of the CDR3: TGTGCCAGTAGTAACCAACGGACTAATGAAAAACTGTTTTTT. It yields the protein CASSNQRTNEKLFF.

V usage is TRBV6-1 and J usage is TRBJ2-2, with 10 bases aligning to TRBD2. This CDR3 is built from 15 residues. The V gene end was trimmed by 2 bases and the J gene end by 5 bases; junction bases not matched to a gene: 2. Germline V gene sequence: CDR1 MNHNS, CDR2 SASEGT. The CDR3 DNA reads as TGTGCCAGCAGTGAAAGAGCGGGGGGGACCGGGGAGCTGTTTTTT. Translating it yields CASSERAGGTGELFF.

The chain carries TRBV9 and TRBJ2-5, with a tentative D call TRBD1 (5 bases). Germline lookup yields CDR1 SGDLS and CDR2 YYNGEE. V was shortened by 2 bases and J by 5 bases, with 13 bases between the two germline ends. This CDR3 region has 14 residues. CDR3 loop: CASSVGAPRETQYF. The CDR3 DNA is TGTGCCAGCAGCGTTGGGGCTCCTCGTGAGACCCAGTACTTC.

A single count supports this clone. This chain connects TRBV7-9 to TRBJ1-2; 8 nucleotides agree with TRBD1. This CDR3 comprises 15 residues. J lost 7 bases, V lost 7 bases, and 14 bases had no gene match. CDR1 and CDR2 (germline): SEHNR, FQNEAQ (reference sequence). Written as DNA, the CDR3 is TGTGCCAGCACCCCCATCCCCCAGGGGGCGGGTGGCTACACCTTC. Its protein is CASTPIPQGAGGYTF.

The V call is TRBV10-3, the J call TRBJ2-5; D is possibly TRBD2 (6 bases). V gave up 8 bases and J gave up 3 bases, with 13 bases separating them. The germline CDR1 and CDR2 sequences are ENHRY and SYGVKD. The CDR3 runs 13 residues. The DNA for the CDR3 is TGTGCCATCGGGGGGTTGCAGAAAGAGACCCAGTACTTC. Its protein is CAIGGLQKETQYF.

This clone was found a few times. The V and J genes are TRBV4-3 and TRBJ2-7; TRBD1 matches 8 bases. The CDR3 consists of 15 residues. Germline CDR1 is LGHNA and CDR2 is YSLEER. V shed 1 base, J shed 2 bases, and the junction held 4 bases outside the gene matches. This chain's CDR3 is CASSQGQGPTYEQYF. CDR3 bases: TGCGCCAGCAGCCAAGGACAGGGGCCCACCTACGAGCAGTACTTC.

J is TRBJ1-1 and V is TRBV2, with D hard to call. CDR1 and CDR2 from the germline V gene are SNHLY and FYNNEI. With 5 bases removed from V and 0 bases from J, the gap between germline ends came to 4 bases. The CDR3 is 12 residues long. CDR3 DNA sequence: TGTGCCAGCAGTAGCATGAACACTGAAGCTTTCTTT. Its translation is CASSSMNTEAFF.

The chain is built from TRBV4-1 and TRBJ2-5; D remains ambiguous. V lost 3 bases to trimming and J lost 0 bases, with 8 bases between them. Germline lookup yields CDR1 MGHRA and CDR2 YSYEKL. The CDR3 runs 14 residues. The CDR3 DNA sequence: TGCGCCAGCAGCCAGACAAACTACCAAGAGACCCAGTACTTC. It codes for CASSQTNYQETQYF.

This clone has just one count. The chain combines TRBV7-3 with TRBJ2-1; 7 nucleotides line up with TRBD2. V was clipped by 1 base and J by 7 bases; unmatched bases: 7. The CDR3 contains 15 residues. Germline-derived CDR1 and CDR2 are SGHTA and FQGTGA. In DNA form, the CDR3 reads TGTGCCAGCAGCTTAATGGGAGGGCCCGGGAATGAGCAGTTCTTC. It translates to CASSLMGGPGNEQFF.

CDR3 sequence: CASSPRTDTQYF. The DNA of the CDR3 is TGTGCCAGCTCACCCCGTACAGATACGCAGTATTTT. The V call is TRBV18, the J call TRBJ2-3; D is unclear. This CDR3 contains 12 residues. Germline V gene data show CDR1 as KGHSH and CDR2 as LQKENI. The ends were cut back, 3 bases at V and 3 bases at J, with 4 bases in the middle.

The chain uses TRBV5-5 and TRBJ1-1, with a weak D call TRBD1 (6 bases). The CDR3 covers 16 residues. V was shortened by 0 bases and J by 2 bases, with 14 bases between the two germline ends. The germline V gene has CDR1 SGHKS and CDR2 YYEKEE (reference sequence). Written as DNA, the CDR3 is TGTGCCAGCAGCTTGGGTATAGGGGGATTCAACACTGAAGCTTTCTTT. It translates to CASSLGIGGFNTEAFF.

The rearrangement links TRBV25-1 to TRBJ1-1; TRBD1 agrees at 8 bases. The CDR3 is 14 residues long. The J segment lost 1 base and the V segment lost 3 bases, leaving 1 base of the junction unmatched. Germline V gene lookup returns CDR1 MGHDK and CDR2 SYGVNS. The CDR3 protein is CASSEGQENTEAFF. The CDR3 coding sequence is TGTGCCAGCAGTGAGGGACAGGAGAACACTGAAGCTTTCTTT.

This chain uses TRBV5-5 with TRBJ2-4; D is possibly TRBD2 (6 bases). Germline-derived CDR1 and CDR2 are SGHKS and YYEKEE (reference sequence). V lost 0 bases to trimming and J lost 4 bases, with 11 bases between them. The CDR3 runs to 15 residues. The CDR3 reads CASSLEAGTKNIQYF. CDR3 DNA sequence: TGTGCCAGCAGCTTGGAGGCGGGGACTAAAAACATTCAGTACTTC.

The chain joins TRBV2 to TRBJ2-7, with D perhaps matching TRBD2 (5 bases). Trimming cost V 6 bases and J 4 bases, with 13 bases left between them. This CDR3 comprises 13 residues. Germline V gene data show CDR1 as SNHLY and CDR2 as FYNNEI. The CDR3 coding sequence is TGTGCCAGCAGCGACCCGCGAGGGTACGAGCAGTACTTC. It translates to CASSDPRGYEQYF.

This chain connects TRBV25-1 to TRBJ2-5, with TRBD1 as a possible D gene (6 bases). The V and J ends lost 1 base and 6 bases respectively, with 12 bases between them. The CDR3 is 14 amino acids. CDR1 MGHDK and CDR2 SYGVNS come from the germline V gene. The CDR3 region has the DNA TGTGCCAGCAGTGAATTTGGGGGCCGGAAGACCCAGTACTTC. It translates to CASSEFGGRKTQYF.

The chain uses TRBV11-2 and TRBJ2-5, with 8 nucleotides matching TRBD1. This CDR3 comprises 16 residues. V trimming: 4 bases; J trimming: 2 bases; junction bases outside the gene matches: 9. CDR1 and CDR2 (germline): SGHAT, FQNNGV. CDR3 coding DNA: TGTGCCAGCAGCTGGGGGGCAGGGGGCCTACAAGAGACCCAGTACTTC. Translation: CASSWGAGGLQETQYF.

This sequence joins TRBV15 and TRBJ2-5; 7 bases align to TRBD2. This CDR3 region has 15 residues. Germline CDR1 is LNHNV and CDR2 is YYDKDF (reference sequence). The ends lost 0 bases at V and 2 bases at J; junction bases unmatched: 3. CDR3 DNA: TGTGCCACCAGCAGAGATGGGAGGGGTCAAGAGACCCAGTACTTC. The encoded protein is CATSRDGRGQETQYF.